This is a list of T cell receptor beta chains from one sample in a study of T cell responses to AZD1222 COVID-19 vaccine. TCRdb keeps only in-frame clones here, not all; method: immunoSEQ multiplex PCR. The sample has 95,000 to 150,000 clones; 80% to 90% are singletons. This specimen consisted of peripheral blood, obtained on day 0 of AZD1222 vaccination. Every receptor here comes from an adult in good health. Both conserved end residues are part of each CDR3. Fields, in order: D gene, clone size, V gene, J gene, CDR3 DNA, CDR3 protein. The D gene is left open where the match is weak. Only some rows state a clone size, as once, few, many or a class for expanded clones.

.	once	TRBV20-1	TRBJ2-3	TGCAGTGCTAGAAAGGTAGATACGCAGTATTTT	CSARKVDTQYF
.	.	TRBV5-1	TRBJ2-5	TGCGCCAGCAGCTTGGAGGGTCCCACCCAGTACTTC	CASSLEGPTQYF
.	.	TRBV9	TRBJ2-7	TGTGCCAGCAGCGTGGGGGGTGGGAGTACCTACGAGCAGTACTTC	CASSVGGGSTYEQYF
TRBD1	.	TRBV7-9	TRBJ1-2	TGTGCCAGCAGCGGACAGGGGGTTACCTCGGATGGCTACACCTTC	CASSGQGVTSDGYTF
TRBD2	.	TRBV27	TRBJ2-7	TGTGCCAGCAGTTTAGGCGGGAGGGCCTTTGACGAGCAGTACTTC	CASSLGGRAFDEQYF
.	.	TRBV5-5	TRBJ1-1	TGTGCCAGCAGCTTGAGTGGAAATCCTGATGAAGCTTTCTTT	CASSLSGNPDEAFF
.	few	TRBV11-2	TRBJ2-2	TGTGCCAGCAGCTTAGTGTTCGGGTTCGACACCGGGGAGCTGTTTTTT	CASSLVFGFDTGELFF
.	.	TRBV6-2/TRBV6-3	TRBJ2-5	TGTGCCAGCAGCCCCCGGGGGCCACAAGAGACCCAGTACTTC	CASSPRGPQETQYF
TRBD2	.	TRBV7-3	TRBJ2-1	TGTGCCAGCAGCTTAGGGCCGGGAGCGGGGAGTCGGAGTGAGCAGTTCTTC	CASSLGPGAGSRSEQFF
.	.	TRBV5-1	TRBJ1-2	TGCGCCAGCAGCACTTCACCACAGGGATTAAGCTATGGCTACACCTTC	CASSTSPQGLSYGYTF
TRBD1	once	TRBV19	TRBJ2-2	TGTGCCAGTAGTATGCCCCAGGGGGCGAACACCGGGGAGCTGTTTTTT	CASSMPQGANTGELFF
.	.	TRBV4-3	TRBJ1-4	TGCGCCAGCAGCCAAGGGCCCCACCTGTTGGCTAATGAAAAACTGTTTTTT	CASSQGPHLLANEKLFF
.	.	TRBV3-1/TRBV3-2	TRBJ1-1	TGTGCCAGCAGCTCAAGATGGGGGGGGGAGACGAACACTGAAGCTTTCTTT	CASSSRWGGETNTEAFF
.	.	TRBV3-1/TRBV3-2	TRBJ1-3	TGTGCCAGCAGCCGGGGGCTCCAGGGGCTCGGAGGAAACACCATATATTTT	CASSRGLQGLGGNTIYF
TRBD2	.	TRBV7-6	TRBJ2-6	TGTGCCAGCAGCTTAGTAAGCGGGGCTGGGGCCAACGTCCTGACTTTC	CASSLVSGAGANVLTF
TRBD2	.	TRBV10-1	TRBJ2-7	TGCGCCAGCAGTGAAGCGGGAGGGCCTTACGAGCAGTACTTC	CASSEAGGPYEQYF
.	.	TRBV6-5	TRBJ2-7	TGTGCCAGCAGTTACCCCGAACAGGGAGCGCGCGACGAGCAGTACTTC	CASSYPEQGARDEQYF
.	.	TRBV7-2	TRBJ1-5	TGTGCCAGCAGCTTACCGCCTCAGCCCCAGCATTTT	CASSLPPQPQHF
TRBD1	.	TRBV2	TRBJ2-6	TGTGCCAGCACCATGCGTCCGGGGACAGGGAGTTCTGGGGCCAACGTCCTGACTTTC	CASTMRPGTGSSGANVLTF
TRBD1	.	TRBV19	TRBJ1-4	TGTGCCAGTAGGGATGACAGGGGAGGAGAAAAACTGTTTTTT	CASRDDRGGEKLFF
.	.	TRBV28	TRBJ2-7	TGTGCCAGCAGTGACGTAAAACAGGCGCCCTACGAGCAGTACTTC	CASSDVKQAPYEQYF
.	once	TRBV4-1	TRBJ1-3	TGCGCCAGCAGCCCGGGCCAAAACTCTGGAAACACCATATATTTT	CASSPGQNSGNTIYF
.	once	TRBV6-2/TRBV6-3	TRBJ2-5	TGTGCCAGCAGCTCAAGGAGGCGGCAAGAGACCCAGTACTTC	CASSSRRRQETQYF